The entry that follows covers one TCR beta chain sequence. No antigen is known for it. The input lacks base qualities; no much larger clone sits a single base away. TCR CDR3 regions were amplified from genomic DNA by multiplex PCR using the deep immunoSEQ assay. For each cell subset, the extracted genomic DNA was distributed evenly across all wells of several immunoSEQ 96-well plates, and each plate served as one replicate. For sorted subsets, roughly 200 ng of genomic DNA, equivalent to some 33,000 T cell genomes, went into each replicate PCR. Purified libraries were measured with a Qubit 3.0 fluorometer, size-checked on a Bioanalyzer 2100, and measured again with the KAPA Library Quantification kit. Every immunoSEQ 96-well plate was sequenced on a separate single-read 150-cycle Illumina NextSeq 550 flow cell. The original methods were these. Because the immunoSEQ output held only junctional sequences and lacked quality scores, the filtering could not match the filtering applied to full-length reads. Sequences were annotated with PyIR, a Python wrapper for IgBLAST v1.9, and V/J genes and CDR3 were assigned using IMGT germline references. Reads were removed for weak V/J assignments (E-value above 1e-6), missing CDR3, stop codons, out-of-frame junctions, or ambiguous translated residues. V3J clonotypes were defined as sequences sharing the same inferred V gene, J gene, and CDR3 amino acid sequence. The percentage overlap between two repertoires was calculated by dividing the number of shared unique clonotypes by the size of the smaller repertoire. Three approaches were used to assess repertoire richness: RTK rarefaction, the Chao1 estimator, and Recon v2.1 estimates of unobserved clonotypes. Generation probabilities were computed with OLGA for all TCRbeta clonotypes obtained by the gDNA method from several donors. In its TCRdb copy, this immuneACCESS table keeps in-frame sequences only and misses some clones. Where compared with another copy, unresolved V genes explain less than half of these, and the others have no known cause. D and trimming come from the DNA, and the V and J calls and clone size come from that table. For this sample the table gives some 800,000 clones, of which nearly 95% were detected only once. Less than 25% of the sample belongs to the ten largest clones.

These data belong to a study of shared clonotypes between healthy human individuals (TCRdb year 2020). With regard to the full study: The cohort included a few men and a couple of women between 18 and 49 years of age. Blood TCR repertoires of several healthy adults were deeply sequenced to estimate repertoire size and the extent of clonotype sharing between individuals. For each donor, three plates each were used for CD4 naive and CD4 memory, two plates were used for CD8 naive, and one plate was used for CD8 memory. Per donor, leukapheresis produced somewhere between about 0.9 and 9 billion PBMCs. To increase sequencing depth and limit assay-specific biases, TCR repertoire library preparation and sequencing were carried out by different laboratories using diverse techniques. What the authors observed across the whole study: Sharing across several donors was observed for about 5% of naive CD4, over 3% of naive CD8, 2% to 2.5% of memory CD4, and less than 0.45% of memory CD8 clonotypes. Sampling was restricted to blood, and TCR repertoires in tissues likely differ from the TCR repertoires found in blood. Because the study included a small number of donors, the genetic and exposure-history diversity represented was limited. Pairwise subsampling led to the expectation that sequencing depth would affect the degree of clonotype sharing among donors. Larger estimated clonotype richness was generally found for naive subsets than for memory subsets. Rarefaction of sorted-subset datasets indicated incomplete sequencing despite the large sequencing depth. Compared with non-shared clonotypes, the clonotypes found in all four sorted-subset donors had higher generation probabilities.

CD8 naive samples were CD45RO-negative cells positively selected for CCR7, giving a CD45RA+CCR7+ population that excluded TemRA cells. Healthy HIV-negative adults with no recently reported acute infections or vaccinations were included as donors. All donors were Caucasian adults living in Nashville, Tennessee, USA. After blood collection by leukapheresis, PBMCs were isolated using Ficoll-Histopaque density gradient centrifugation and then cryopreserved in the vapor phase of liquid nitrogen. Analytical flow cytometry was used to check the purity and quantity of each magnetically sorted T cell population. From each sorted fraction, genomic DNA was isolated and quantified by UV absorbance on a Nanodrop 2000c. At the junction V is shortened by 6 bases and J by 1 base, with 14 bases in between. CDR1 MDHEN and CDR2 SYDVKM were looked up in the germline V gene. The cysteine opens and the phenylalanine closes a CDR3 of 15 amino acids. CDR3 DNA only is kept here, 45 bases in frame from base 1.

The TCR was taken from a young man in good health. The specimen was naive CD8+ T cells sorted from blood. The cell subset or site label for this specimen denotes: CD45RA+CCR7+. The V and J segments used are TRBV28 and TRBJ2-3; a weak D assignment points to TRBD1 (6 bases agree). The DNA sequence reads TGTGCCAGCAGCCCAACAGGGCTGGGCACAGATACGCAGTATTTT. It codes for CASSPTGLGTDTQYF.